The T cell receptor (beta chain) under discussion was sequenced for a study of blood T cells in healthy people across ages. As to this clonotype: Its antigen is unidentified.

Together with a sample-barcoded 5' primer, a J-beta primer mix was included in a second PCR lasting roughly 6 to 12 cycles. Unique molecular identifiers of 12 random nucleotides labeled each cDNA. MiXCR, run by TCRdb on the 5' RACE reads, gives a single entry per CDR3 protein. The sample includes over a million distinct CDR3 sequences, 40% to 50% of them seen just once. Peripheral blood, about 9.8 milliliters per donor, was collected. Study outcomes and limitations: Per-million-T-cell TCR beta diversity fell roughly linearly with age. Naive CD4+ cells and diversity were both higher in long-lived donors than in aged donors.

V was pared by 3 bases and J by 5 bases, with 9 bases of the junction left unmatched. Germline V lookup: CDR1 MNHNS, CDR2 SASEGT. This CDR3 is 16 amino acids long. V is TRBV6-1 and J is TRBJ2-4, with 8 bases aligning to TRBD2. Sequencing used blood. This TCR was sampled from a woman aged 18-29 years in good health. This chain's CDR3 is CASSDHGGGRQNIQYF. As DNA, the CDR3 is TGTGCCAGCAGTGATCACGGGGGGGGTAGGCAAAACATTCAGTACTTC.